The clone carrying this TCR beta chain was detected only a few times. These data belong to a study of blood T cell repertoires in COVID-19. The overall study: Acute and convalescent COVID-19 samples came from the United States, Italy and Spain. PBMCs, B-cell-depleted T cells, or T cells were the source of the cDNA or gDNA that made up the material.

Original processing notes: Reference gene primer amplification gave estimated nucleated cell counts. The assay was immunoSEQ multiplex PCR, and TCRdb's table has in-frame clones only and misses some. V, J and clone size derive from that table, while D and trimming were established from the DNA sequence. The data show approximately 160,000 clones, 70% to 90% seen once. CDR3 size: 14 residues. Germline V gene data show CDR1 as MNHEY and CDR2 as SVGEGT. Trimming at V came to 2 bases and at J to 5 bases, leaving 3 bases not matched to a gene. The material sequenced was peripheral blood. The V and J genes are TRBV6-2 or TRBV6-3 and TRBJ1-5; the match to TRBD1 covers 7 bases. This TCR was recovered from a man aged 35-49 years who had recovered from COVID-19. CDR3 DNA: TGTGCCAGCAGTTACCGACAGGGAGATCAGCCCCAGCATTTT. Amino acids: CASSYRQGDQPQHF.